This T cell receptor beta chain stems from a study of blood T cell repertoires in COVID-19. Whole-study context: The United States, Italy and Spain supplied acute and convalescent COVID-19 samples. PBMCs, B-cell-depleted T cells, or T cells provided the cDNA or gDNA that made up the material.

Original processing notes: Nucleated cell counts were estimated from reference gene primer amplification. The assay was immunoSEQ multiplex PCR, and TCRdb's table has in-frame clones only and misses some. The D gene and trimming were derived from the DNA, and the V and J assignments and clone size from that table. Of under 80,000 clones in the sample, roughly 90% were seen once. Looked up from germline, CDR1 is SGHRS and CDR2 is YFSETQ. V trimming: 0 bases; J trimming: 0 bases; junction bases outside the gene matches: 9. CDR3 size: 18 residues. This clonotype was sampled from a man older than 75 in a cohort sampled during active COVID-19. Material: peripheral blood. V and J are TRBV5-1 and TRBJ2-3; 8 bases are a match to TRBD2. The CDR3 is CASSLVAGGIPSTDTQYF. CDR3 DNA: TGCGCCAGCAGCTTGGTGGCGGGGGGCATTCCTAGCACAGATACGCAGTATTTT.